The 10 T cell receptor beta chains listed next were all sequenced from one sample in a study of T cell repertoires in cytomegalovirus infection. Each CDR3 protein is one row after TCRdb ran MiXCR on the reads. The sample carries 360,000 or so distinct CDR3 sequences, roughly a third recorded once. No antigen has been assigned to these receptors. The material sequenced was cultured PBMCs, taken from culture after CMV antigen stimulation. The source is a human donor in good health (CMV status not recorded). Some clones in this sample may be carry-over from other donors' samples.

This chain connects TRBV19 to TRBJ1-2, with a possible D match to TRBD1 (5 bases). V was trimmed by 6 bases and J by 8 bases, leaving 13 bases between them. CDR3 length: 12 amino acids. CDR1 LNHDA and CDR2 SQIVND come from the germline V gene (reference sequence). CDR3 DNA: TGTGCCAGTAGCTACCTAGGGGCCGGCTACACCTTC. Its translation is CASSYLGAGYTF.

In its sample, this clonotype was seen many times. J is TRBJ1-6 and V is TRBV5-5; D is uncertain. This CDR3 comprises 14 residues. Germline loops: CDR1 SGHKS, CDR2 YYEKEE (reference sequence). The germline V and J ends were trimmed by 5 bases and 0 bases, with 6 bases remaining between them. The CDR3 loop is CASRDSSYNSPLHF. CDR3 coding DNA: TGTGCCAGCAGAGATAGCTCCTATAATTCACCCCTCCACTTT.

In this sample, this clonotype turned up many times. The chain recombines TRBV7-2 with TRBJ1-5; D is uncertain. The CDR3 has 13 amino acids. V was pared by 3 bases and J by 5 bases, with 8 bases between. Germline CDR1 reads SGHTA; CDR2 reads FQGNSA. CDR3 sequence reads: CASSFEEYQPQHF. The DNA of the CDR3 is TGTGCCAGCAGCTTCGAAGAATATCAGCCCCAGCATTTT.

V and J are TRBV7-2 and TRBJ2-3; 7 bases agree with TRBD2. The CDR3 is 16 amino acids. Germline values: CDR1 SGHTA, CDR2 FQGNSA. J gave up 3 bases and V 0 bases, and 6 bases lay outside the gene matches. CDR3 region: CASSLAETGGTDTQYF. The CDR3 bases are TGTGCCAGCAGCTTAGCCGAAACGGGGGGAACAGATACGCAGTATTTT.

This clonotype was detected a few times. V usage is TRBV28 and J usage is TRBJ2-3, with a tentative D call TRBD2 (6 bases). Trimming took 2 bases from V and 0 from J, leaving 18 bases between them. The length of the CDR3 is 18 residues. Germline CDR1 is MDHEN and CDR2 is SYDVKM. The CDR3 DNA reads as TGTGCCAGCAGTTTAGCCGATGGGAGGAGCCTTAGCACAGATACGCAGTATTTT. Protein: CASSLADGRSLSTDTQYF.

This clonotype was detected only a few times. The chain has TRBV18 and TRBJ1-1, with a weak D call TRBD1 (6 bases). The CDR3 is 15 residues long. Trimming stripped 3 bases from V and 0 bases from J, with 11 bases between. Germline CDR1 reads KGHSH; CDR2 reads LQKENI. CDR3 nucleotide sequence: TGTGCCAGCTCACCCCAGGGGTTGATGAACACTGAAGCTTTCTTT. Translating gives CASSPQGLMNTEAFF.

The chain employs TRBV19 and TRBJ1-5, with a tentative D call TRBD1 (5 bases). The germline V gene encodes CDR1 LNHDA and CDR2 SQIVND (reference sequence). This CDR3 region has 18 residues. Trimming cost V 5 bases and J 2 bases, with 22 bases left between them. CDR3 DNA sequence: TGTGCCAGTAGTCACCAACCGGGGGGAGGTGATGGCAATCAGCCCCAGCATTTT. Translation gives CASSHQPGGGDGNQPQHF.

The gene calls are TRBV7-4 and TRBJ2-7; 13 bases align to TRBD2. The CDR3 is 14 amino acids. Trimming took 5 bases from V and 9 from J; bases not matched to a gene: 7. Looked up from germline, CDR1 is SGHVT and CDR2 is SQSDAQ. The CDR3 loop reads CASSPGLAGPGQYV. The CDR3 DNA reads TGTGCCAGCAGCCCGGGACTAGCGGGACCGGGGCAGTACGTC.

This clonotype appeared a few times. The DNA for the CDR3 is TGCAGTGGACAGAGGGAGAGCTCGAACACCGGGGAGCTGTTTTTT. This gives the protein CSGQRESSNTGELFF. The rearrangement joins TRBV20-1 to TRBJ2-2; possibly TRBD1 or TRBD2 for D (5 bases each). The germline CDR1 and CDR2 sequences are DFQATT and SNEGSKA (reference sequence). The V end was cut by 7 bases, the J end by 0 bases, with 15 bases between. The length of the CDR3 is 15 residues.

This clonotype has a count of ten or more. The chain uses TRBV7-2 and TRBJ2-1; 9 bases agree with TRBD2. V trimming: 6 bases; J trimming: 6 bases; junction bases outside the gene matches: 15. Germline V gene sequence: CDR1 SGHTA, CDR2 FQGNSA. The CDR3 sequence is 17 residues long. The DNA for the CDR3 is TGTGCCAGCAGGTTTCCCCTCCGCGGGAGGGTGAGCAATGAGCAGTTCTTC. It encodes CASRFPLRGRVSNEQFF.